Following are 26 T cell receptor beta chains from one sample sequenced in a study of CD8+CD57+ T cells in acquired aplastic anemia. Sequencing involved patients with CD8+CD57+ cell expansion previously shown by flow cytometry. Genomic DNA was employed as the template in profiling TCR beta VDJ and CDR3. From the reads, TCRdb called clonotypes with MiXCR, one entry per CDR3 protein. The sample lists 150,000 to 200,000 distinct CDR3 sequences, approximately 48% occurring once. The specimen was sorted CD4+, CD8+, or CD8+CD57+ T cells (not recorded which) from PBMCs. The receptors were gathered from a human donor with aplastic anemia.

DNA for the CDR3: TGCAGCGTACCGGGACAGGGGGTTGGCGAGCAGTACTTC. Translated: CSVPGQGVGEQYF. This chain uses TRBV29-1 with TRBJ2-7; TRBD1 agrees at 11 bases. The V segment lost 6 bases and the J segment 6 bases; nucleotides outside the gene matches: 7. From germline, CDR1 is SQVTM and CDR2 ANQGSEA. The CDR3 loop spans 13 amino acids.

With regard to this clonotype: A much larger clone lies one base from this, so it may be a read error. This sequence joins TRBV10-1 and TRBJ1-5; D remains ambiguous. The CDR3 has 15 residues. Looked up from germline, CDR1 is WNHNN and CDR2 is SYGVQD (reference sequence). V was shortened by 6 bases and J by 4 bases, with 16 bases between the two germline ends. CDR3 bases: TGCGCCAGCAGCGCGGACGGTGAAATGAATCAGCCCCAGCATTTT. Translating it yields CASSADGEMNQPQHF.

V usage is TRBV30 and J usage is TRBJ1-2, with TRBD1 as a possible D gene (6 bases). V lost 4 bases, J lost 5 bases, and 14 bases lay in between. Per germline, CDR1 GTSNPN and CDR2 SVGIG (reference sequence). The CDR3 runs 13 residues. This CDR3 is CAWKGQGSYGYTF. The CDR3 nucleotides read TGTGCCTGGAAAGGGCAGGGGTCTTATGGCTACACCTTC.

CDR3 nucleotides: TGCAGTGCTAACCCTGGGTATGGGGGCTACGAGCAGTACTTC. Protein: CSANPGYGGYEQYF. The chain is built from TRBV20-1 and TRBJ2-7; D is perhaps TRBD1 or TRBD2 (5 bases each). V was trimmed by 4 bases and J by 3 bases, leaving 16 bases between them. Germline values: CDR1 DFQATT, CDR2 SNEGSKA (reference sequence). The CDR3 totals 14 residues.

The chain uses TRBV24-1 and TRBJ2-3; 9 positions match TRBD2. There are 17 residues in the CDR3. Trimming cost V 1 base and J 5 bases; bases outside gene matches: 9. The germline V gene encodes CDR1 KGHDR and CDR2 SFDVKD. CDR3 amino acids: CATSDFRASGVVDTQYF. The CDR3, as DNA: TGTGCCACCAGTGATTTCAGGGCTAGCGGGGTGGTAGATACGCAGTATTTT.

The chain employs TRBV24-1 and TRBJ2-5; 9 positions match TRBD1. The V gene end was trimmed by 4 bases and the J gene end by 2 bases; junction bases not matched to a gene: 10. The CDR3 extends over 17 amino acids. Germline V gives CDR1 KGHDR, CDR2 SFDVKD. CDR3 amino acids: CATSDDRGGPKQETQYF. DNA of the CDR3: TGTGCCACCAGTGACGACAGGGGGGGTCCCAAACAAGAGACCCAGTACTTC.

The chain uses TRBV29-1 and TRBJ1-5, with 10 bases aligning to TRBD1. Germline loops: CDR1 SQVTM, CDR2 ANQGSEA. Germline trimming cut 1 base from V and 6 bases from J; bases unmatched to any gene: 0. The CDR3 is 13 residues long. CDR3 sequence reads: CSVEGTGGQPQHF. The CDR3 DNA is TGCAGCGTTGAAGGGACAGGGGGTCAGCCCCAGCATTTT.

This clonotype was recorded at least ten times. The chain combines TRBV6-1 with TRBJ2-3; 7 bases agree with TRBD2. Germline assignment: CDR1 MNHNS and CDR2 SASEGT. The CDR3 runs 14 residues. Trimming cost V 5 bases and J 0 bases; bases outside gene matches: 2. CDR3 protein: CASSQRDSTDTQYF. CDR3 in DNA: TGTGCCAGCAGTCAGCGGGATAGCACAGATACGCAGTATTTT.

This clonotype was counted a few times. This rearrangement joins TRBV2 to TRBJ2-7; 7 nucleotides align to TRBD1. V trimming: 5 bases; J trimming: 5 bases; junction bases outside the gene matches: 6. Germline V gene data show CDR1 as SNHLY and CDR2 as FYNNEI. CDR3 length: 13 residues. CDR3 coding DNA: TGTGCCAGCAGTTACAGGGGTAGGAACGAGCAGTACTTC. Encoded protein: CASSYRGRNEQYF.

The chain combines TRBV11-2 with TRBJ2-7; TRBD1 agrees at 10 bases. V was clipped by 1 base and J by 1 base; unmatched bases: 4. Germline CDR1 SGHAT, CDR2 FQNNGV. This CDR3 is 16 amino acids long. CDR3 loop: CASSLGDRGRSYEQYF. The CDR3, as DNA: TGTGCCAGCAGCTTAGGGGACAGGGGTAGGTCCTACGAGCAGTACTTC.

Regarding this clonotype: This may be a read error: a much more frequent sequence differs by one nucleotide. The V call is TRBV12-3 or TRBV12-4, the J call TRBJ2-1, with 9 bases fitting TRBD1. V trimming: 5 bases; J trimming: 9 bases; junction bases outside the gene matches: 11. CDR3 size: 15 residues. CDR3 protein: CASSRTGTGSCEQFF. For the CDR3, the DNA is TGTGCCAGCAGTCGAACCGGGACAGGGTCTTGTGAGCAGTTCTTC.

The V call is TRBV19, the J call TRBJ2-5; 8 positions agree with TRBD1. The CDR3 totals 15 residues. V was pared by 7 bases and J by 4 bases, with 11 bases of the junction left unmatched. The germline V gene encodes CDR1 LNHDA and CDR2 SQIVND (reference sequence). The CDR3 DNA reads TGTGCCAGTAATGTCGTGGCAGGGGGCTCAGAGACCCAGTACTTC. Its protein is CASNVVAGGSETQYF.

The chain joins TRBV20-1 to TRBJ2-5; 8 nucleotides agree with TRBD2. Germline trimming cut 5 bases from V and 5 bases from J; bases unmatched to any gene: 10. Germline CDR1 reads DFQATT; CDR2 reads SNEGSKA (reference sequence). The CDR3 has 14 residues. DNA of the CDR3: TGCAGTGCTCACAGGCGGGGGGCCCTGGAGACCCAGTACTTC. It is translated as CSAHRRGALETQYF.

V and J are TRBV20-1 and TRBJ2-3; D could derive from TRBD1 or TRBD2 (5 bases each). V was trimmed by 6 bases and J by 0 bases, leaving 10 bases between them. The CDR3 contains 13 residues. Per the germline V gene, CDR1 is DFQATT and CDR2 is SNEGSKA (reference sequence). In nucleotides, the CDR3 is TGCAGTGCCTGGGACCGCAGCACAGATACGCAGTATTTT. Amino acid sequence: CSAWDRSTDTQYF.

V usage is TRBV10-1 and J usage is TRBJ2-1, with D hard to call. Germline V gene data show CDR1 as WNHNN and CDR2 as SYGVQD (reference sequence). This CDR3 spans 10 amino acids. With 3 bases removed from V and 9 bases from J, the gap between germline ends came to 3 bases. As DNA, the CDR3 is TGCGCCAGCAGTGATTGTGAGCAGTTCTTC. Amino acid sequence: CASSDCEQFF.

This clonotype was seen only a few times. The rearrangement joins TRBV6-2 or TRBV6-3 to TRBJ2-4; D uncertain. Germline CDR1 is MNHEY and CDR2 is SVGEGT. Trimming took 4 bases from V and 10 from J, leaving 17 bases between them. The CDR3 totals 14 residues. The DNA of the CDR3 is TGTGCCAGCAGTTTCACCGGCCGGCTAAAGATTCAGTACTTC. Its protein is CASSFTGRLKIQYF.

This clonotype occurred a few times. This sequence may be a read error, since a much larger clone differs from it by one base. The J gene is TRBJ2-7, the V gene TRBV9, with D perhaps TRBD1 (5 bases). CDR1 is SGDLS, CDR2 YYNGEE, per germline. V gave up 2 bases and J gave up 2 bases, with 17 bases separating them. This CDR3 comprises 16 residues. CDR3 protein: CASSVESTAGPYEQYF. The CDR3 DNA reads TGTGCCAGCAGCGTCGAGTCCACTGCAGGGCCCTACGAGCAGTACTTC.

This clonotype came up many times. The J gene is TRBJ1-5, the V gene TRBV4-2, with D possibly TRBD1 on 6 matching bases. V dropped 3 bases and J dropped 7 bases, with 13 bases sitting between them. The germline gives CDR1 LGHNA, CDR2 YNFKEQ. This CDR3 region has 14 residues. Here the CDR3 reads CASSHADREQPQHF. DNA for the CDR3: TGTGCCAGCAGCCACGCGGACAGAGAACAGCCCCAGCATTTT.

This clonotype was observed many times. CDR3 sequence reads: CSARPAGESGNTIYF. DNA of the CDR3: TGCAGTGCTAGGCCTGCAGGGGAATCGGGAAACACCATATATTTT. The V gene is TRBV20-1, the J gene TRBJ1-3; D perhaps matches TRBD1 (6 bases). CDR1 and CDR2 (germline): DFQATT, SNEGSKA (reference sequence). V dropped 3 bases and J dropped 4 bases, with 16 bases sitting between them. The CDR3 sequence is 15 residues long.

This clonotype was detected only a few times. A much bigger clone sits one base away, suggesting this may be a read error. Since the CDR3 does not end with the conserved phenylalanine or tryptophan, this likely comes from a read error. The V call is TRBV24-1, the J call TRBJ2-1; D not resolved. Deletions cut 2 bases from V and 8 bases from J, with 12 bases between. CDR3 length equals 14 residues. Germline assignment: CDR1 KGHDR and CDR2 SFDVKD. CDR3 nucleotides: TGTGCCACCAGTGATTCCCAACCCCCTGATGAGCAGTTCCTC. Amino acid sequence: CATSDSQPPDEQFL.

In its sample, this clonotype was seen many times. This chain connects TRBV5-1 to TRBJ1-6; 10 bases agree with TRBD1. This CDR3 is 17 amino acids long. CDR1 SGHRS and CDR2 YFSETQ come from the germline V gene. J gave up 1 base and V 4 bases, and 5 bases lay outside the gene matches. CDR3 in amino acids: CASSLRDRGSYNSPLHF. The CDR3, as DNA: TGCGCCAGCAGCCTCCGGGACAGGGGTTCCTATAATTCACCCCTCCACTTT. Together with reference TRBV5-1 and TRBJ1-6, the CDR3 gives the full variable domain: KAGVTQTPRYLIKTRGQQVTLSCSPISGHRSVSWYQQTPGQGLQFLFEYFSETQRNKGNFPGRFSGRQFSNSRSEMNVSTLELGDSALYLCASSLRDRGSYNSPLHFGNGTRLTVT.

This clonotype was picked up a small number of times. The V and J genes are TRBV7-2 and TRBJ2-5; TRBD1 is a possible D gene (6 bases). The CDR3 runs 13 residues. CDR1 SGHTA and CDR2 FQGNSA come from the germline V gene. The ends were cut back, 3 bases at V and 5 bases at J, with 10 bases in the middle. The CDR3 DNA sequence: TGTGCCAGCAGCTTGTACAGGGCTGAGACCCAGTACTTC. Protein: CASSLYRAETQYF.

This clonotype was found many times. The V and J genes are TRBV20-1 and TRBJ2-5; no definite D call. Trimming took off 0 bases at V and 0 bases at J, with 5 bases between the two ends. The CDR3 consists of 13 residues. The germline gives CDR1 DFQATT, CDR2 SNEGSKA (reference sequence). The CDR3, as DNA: TGCAGTGCTAGAGAGGGGTACCAAGAGACCCAGTACTTC. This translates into CSAREGYQETQYF.

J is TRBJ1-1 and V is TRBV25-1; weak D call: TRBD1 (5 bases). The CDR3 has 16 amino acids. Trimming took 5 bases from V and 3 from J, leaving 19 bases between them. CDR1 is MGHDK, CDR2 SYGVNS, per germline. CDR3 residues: CASSKIREGVDTEAFF. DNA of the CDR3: TGTGCCAGCAGTAAAATCAGGGAAGGGGTAGACACTGAAGCTTTCTTT.

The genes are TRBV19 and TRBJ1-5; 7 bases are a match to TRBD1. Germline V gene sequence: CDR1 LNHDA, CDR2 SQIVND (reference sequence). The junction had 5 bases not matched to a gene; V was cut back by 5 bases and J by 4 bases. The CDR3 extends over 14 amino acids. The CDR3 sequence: CASSVRDSNQPQHF. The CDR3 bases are TGTGCCAGTAGTGTCCGGGACAGTAATCAGCCCCAGCATTTT.

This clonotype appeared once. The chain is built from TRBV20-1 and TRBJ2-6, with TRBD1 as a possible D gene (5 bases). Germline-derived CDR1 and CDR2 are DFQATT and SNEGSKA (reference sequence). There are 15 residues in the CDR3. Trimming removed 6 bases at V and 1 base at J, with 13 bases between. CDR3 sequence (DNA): TGCAGTGCGATAGGAAGGGGTTCTGGGGCCAACGTCCTGACTTTC. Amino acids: CSAIGRGSGANVLTF.